Below are 28 T cell receptor beta chains sequenced from a single sample in a study of Graves' ophthalmopathy and Graves' hyperthyroidism. RNA transcripts were the source from which TCR beta CDR3 regions were amplified. HTBI-primed RT-PCR formed the first round, and a multiplex PCR formed the second. TCRdb independently ran MiXCR on the multiplex PCR reads; one entry per CDR3 protein. The repertoire includes over a million distinct CDR3 sequences, 36% of them detected once, and around 10% sits in the top ten. Source material: peripheral blood or thyroid tissue (not recorded which). These receptors all stem from an adult man with Graves' hyperthyroidism.

V and J are TRBV29-1 and TRBJ1-1; tentative D call: TRBD1 (6 bases). Trimming removed 0 bases at V and 3 bases at J, with 14 bases between. Germline lookup yields CDR1 SQVTM and CDR2 ANQGSEA. The CDR3 consists of 15 residues. The CDR3 DNA reads TGCAGCGTTGAAGATAGTCAGGGGATCGACACTGAAGCTTTCTTT. This translates into CSVEDSQGIDTEAFF.

V usage is TRBV28 and J usage is TRBJ2-7; TRBD2 aligns across 7 bases. J was trimmed by 4 bases and V by 6 bases; bases with no gene match: 6. The CDR3 has 13 residues. Germline loops: CDR1 MDHEN, CDR2 SYDVKM. The CDR3 DNA reads TGTGCCAGCAGGGCAGGGCGGGAGTACGAGCAGTACTTC. This sequence encodes CASRAGREYEQYF.

This clonotype was found many times. This chain connects TRBV7-2 to TRBJ1-1, with D unresolved. The CDR3 covers 13 residues. The V end was cut by 3 bases, the J end by 1 base, with 6 bases between. Germline CDR1 and CDR2: SGHTA and FQGNSA. The CDR3 loop is CASSFKRNTEAFF. The CDR3 DNA sequence: TGTGCCAGCAGCTTCAAGAGGAACACTGAAGCTTTCTTT.

This clonotype was detected ten times or more. J is TRBJ2-5 and V is TRBV10-1; D could derive from TRBD1 or TRBD2 (5 bases each). Trimming removed 1 base at V and 0 bases at J, with 9 bases between. Germline-derived CDR1 and CDR2 are WNHNN and SYGVQD (reference sequence). CDR3 size: 15 residues. As DNA, the CDR3 is TGCGCCAGCAGTGAGTTCCCGGGACACCAAGAGACCCAGTACTTC. This gives the protein CASSEFPGHQETQYF.

This clonotype was counted only a few times. A much larger clone sits a single nucleotide away, making a read error possible. The chain is built from TRBV19 and TRBJ2-2; no firm D call. Looked up from germline, CDR1 is LNHDA and CDR2 is SQIVND (reference sequence). The CDR3 length is 14 residues. The V and J ends lost 4 bases and 4 bases respectively, with 10 bases between them. CDR3 bases: TGTGCCAGTAGTACCCTCGGGTTCACCGGGGAGCTGTTTTTT. This codes for CASSTLGFTGELFF.

Many counts were recorded for this clonotype. V gene TRBV29-1 combines with J gene TRBJ2-5; TRBD2 aligns across 11 bases. Germline CDR1 and CDR2: SQVTM and ANQGSEA. Unmatched junction bases numbered 18, after V lost 7 bases and J lost 5 bases. The CDR3 is made up of 17 amino acids. The CDR3 loop is CSGFTPSGRPLGETQYF. The CDR3 bases are TGCAGCGGGTTTACGCCTAGCGGGAGGCCCCTAGGCGAGACCCAGTACTTC.

Regarding this clonotype: The junction departs from germline at one end; a sequencing error may be responsible. The rearrangement joins TRBV15 to TRBJ2-7; tentative D call: TRBD1 (5 bases). CDR3 length: 15 amino acids. Germline loops: CDR1 LNHNV, CDR2 YYDKDF (reference sequence). This CDR3 reads CASSLLSSPQGEQYF. CDR3 DNA: TGTGCCAGCAGCTTGTTATCCAGCCCCCAGGGCGAGCAGTACTTC.

This chain joins TRBV5-6 and TRBJ2-5, with a tentative D call TRBD2 (6 bases). Germline V CDR1 and CDR2: SGHDT, YYEEEE. The ends were cut back, 4 bases at V and 5 bases at J, with 18 bases in the middle. The CDR3 is made up of 15 amino acids. CDR3 protein: CASSIYGGNGETQYF. The DNA of the CDR3 is TGTGCCAGCAGCATATACGGGGGTAACGGGGAGACCCAGTACTTC.

The chain uses TRBV7-9 and TRBJ2-5, with D perhaps TRBD2 (5 bases). The CDR3 has 15 residues. With 0 bases removed from V and 9 bases from J, the gap between germline ends came to 17 bases. The germline gives CDR1 SEHNR, CDR2 FQNEAQ (reference sequence). CDR3 DNA: TGTGCCAGCAGCTTAGCGGTTGGAGGAAATCAGCCCCAGTACTTC. This encodes CASSLAVGGNQPQYF.

The rearrangement uses TRBV29-1 and TRBJ1-3, with 8 bases aligning to TRBD1. CDR1 and CDR2 (germline): SQVTM, ANQGSEA. The junction had 5 bases not matched to a gene; V was cut back by 6 bases and J by 4 bases. The CDR3 consists of 13 residues. CDR3 in DNA: TGCAGCGTAGCAGGGGGCCTCGGAAACACCATATATTTT. It is translated as CSVAGGLGNTIYF.

This clonotype was picked up many times. The chain links TRBV6-1 to TRBJ2-7, with D possibly being TRBD1 or TRBD2 (5 bases each). V was pared by 7 bases and J by 2 bases, with 18 bases between. This CDR3 has 15 residues. In germline, CDR1 is MNHNS, CDR2 SASEGT. CDR3: CASTRVARDAYEQYF. In DNA form, the CDR3 reads TGTGCCAGCACACGAGTGGCCCGGGACGCCTACGAGCAGTACTTC.

This clonotype has at least ten counts. The gene calls are TRBV2 and TRBJ1-2, with TRBD1 as a possible D gene (5 bases). The germline CDR1 and CDR2 sequences are SNHLY and FYNNEI. V was pared by 6 bases and J by 4 bases, with 15 bases between. The CDR3 runs to 14 residues. The CDR3 DNA reads TGTGCCAGCAGCGGGACCTCCGGTGGCTATGGCTACACCTTC. It codes for CASSGTSGGYGYTF.

This chain joins TRBV20-1 and TRBJ2-2; 11 positions match TRBD2. The CDR3 sequence is 18 residues long. V lost 6 bases and J lost 2; bases outside the gene matches: 14. Germline CDR1 reads DFQATT; CDR2 reads SNEGSKA (reference sequence). This chain's CDR3 is CSATTGLAGGLNTGELFF. CDR3 DNA: TGCAGTGCCACCACGGGGCTAGCGGGGGGACTTAACACCGGGGAGCTGTTTTTT.

The chain uses TRBV4-1 and TRBJ1-5, with no clear D. Looked up from germline, CDR1 is MGHRA and CDR2 is YSYEKL. The CDR3 contains 17 residues. Trimming removed 1 base at V and 2 bases at J, with 15 bases between. CDR3 region: CASSQGLSALGNQPQHF. In DNA, the CDR3 is TGCGCCAGCAGCCAAGGACTTTCAGCTCTGGGCAATCAGCCCCAGCATTTT.

The rearrangement joins TRBV7-9 to TRBJ2-7; D may correspond to TRBD1 or TRBD2 (5 bases each). V lost 3 bases and J lost 4, with 16 bases in between. CDR3 length: 15 amino acids. CDR1 and CDR2 from the germline V gene are SEHNR and FQNEAQ (reference sequence). This CDR3 reads CASSFPGTRSYEQYF. The CDR3 nucleotides are TGTGCCAGCAGCTTCCCTGGGACCCGGAGTTACGAGCAGTACTTC.

A few counts support this clonotype. The chain uses TRBV12-3 or TRBV12-4 and TRBJ1-2; TRBD1 aligns across 10 bases. Losses at the gene ends were 3 bases for V and 1 base for J; bases not matched to a gene: 8. The CDR3 is 17 residues long. The CDR3 nucleotides read TGTGCCAGCAGTTTCTTCGACAGGGGGCCCCTTAACTATGGCTACACCTTC. Amino acids: CASSFFDRGPLNYGYTF.

The chain joins TRBV5-1 to TRBJ2-7; either TRBD1 or TRBD2 may fit D (5 bases each). Trimming left V 4 bases short and J 2 bases short, with 16 bases between. Germline V lookup: CDR1 SGHRS, CDR2 YFSETQ. The CDR3 runs 15 residues. CDR3 DNA: TGCGCCAGCAGCCCGGGGCACAGCCCAGCCTACGAGCAGTACTTC. The encoded protein is CASSPGHSPAYEQYF.

The gene calls are TRBV5-1 and TRBJ2-5, with 9 bases aligning to TRBD1. Germline V lookup: CDR1 SGHRS, CDR2 YFSETQ. CDR3 length equals 15 residues. The V segment lost 4 bases and the J segment 5 bases; nucleotides outside the gene matches: 9. The CDR3 loop is CASSPGQGIPETQYF. In DNA, the CDR3 is TGCGCCAGCAGCCCGGGACAGGGCATTCCCGAGACCCAGTACTTC.

This chain uses TRBV10-1 with TRBJ1-5; 11 nucleotides line up with TRBD1. V gave up 6 bases and J gave up 5 bases; unmatched junction bases: 24. From germline, CDR1 is WNHNN and CDR2 SYGVQD (reference sequence). This CDR3 contains 21 residues. CDR3 in amino acids: CASRGQGVTSGIRQVDQPQHF. The CDR3 DNA reads TGCGCCAGCAGGGGACAGGGGGTGACTAGCGGGATTAGACAGGTAGATCAGCCCCAGCATTTT.

The chain is built from TRBV25-1 and TRBJ1-6, with a tentative D call TRBD1 (6 bases). The CDR3 totals 19 residues. V dropped 5 bases and J dropped 7 bases, with 27 bases sitting between them. Per germline, CDR1 MGHDK and CDR2 SYGVNS. DNA of the CDR3: TGTGCCAGCAGTTTGAGTGCCGTGGGGGCCGGAGGCGGAAATTCACCCCTCCACTTT. It encodes CASSLSAVGAGGGNSPLHF.

In this sample, this clonotype turned up many times. The chain recombines TRBV20-1 with TRBJ1-1; a possible D gene is TRBD1 (6 bases). Germline V CDR1 and CDR2: DFQATT, SNEGSKA (reference sequence). This CDR3 has 17 residues. V lost 3 bases and J lost 0, with 20 bases in between. The CDR3: CSASPPQGQYMNTEAFF. In DNA form, the CDR3 reads TGCAGTGCTAGTCCCCCGCAGGGGCAATACATGAACACTGAAGCTTTCTTT.

The chain carries TRBV15 and TRBJ1-6; 9 bases fit TRBD1. Germline trimming cut 3 bases from V and 6 bases from J; bases unmatched to any gene: 9. From germline, CDR1 is LNHNV and CDR2 YYDKDF (reference sequence). This CDR3 spans 17 amino acids. The CDR3 DNA sequence: TGTGCCACCAGCAGCGAAACAGGGGGCCTACGTAATTCACCCCTCCACTTT. It translates to CATSSETGGLRNSPLHF.

The chain links TRBV19 to TRBJ1-5, with 8 nucleotides matching TRBD1. CDR3 length: 12 amino acids. The trim removed 9 bases at V and 14 bases at J, leaving 12 bases unmatched. Per germline, CDR1 LNHDA and CDR2 SQIVND (reference sequence). The CDR3 loop reads CASRQGTSYEHF. The CDR3 DNA reads TGTGCCAGCAGACAGGGGACTTCCTACGAGCATTTT.

At least ten counts were recorded for this clonotype. This chain connects TRBV9 to TRBJ2-5; D call uncertain. The length of the CDR3 is 14 residues. The V end lost 0 bases, the J end lost 2 bases, and 8 bases lay between the germline ends. The germline gives CDR1 SGDLS, CDR2 YYNGEE. The CDR3 DNA reads as TGTGCCAGCAGCGTAGCTGTAGAGCAAGAGACCCAGTACTTC. This gives the protein CASSVAVEQETQYF.

V and J are TRBV7-9 and TRBJ2-2; D gene unclear. Germline assignment: CDR1 SEHNR and CDR2 FQNEAQ (reference sequence). V dropped 1 base and J dropped 8 bases, with 5 bases sitting between them. This CDR3 contains 12 residues. The CDR3 reads CASSLVEGELFF. The CDR3 DNA follows: TGTGCCAGCAGCTTAGTCGAAGGGGAGCTGTTTTTT.

Points on this clonotype: One base away lies a much larger clone, so this may be a sequencing read error. The J gene is TRBJ1-5, the V gene TRBV7-2; D not certain. CDR1 SGHTA and CDR2 FQGNSA come from the germline V gene. The CDR3 totals 15 residues. Trimming took 1 base from V and 3 from J, leaving 10 bases between them. The CDR3 reads CASSLDSADNQPQHF. The CDR3 DNA is TGTGCCAGCAGCTTAGACTCGGCCGACAATCAGCCCCAGCATTTT.

This clonotype was recorded many times. The chain is built from TRBV19 and TRBJ1-5, with D hard to call. The CDR3 has 16 residues. Germline CDR1 and CDR2: LNHDA and SQIVND (reference sequence). Trimming shortened V by 2 bases and J by 0 bases, and 11 bases separated the two germline ends. CDR3 nucleotide sequence: TGTGCCAGTAGTATATCTCAGAGCCCTAGCAATCAGCCCCAGCATTTT. Translating it yields CASSISQSPSNQPQHF.

The chain carries TRBV19 and TRBJ2-2; 9 positions agree with TRBD1. The ends lost 6 bases at V and 7 bases at J; junction bases unmatched: 12. The CDR3 has 16 residues. CDR1 and CDR2 from the germline V gene are LNHDA and SQIVND (reference sequence). In DNA, the CDR3 is TGTGCCAGTAGCCAAACCGGGACAGGGATCGTCGGGGAGCTGTTTTTT. Amino acids: CASSQTGTGIVGELFF.